The 20 T cell receptor beta chains in this list originate from one sample, sequenced in a study of T cells in Graves' hyperthyroidism and ophthalmopathy (dated by TCRdb to the late 2010s). The method was multiplex PCR. TCRdb names Illumina HiSeq 2000 as the instrument used. The TCR beta CDR3 regions were amplified from the RNA transcripts. A first-round RT-PCR of the TCR CDR3 used the HTBI primer set with the Qiagen OneStep RT-PCR kit. Using fastp trimming at Q25 and MiXCR clonotype assembly, TCRdb reanalyzed the public sequencing data and kept in-frame beta chains. Each CDR3 protein gets just one entry, which takes the most common genes and DNA from the rows behind it. This sample comprises approximately 620,000 distinct CDR3 sequences, 14% of them detected only once. Around 5.4% of the sample is taken by the ten largest. The sequenced sample was blood. These receptor sequences come from a woman under 40 with Graves' hyperthyroidism that later progressed to Graves' ophthalmopathy.

There are many counts of this clonotype. The chain joins TRBV12-3 or TRBV12-4 to TRBJ2-3; TRBD2 agrees at 8 bases. CDR3 length equals 17 residues. J lost 4 bases, V lost 6 bases, and 15 bases had no gene match. The CDR3 loop reads CASSLRVSGRTADTQYF. The CDR3 region has the DNA TGTGCCAGCAGCCTCCGGGTGAGCGGGAGAACGGCAGATACGCAGTATTTT.

As for this clonotype: This is likely a read error, given that the CDR3 carries no conserved phenylalanine or tryptophan at its end. The chain carries TRBV5-1 and TRBJ2-1; no reliable D call. Looked up from germline, CDR1 is SGHRS and CDR2 is YFSETQ. This CDR3 has 14 residues. Here the CDR3 DNA reads TGCGCCAGCGGCTTGTCGGTCTCCTACAATGAGCAGTTCTAC. It is translated as CASGLSVSYNEQFY.

This clonotype was picked up many times. J is TRBJ1-2 and V is TRBV20-1; unclear D gene. CDR1 and CDR2 (germline): DFQATT, SNEGSKA (reference sequence). This CDR3 has 12 residues. The V gene lost 8 bases and the J gene lost 4 bases, with 14 bases spanning the gap. CDR3 sequence (DNA): TGCAGTCCAAAGTTAGGTACCTATGGCTACACCTTC. Encoded protein: CSPKLGTYGYTF.

This clonotype was recorded at least ten times. The genes are TRBV30 and TRBJ2-1; 10 bases agree with TRBD2. The J segment lost 4 bases and the V segment lost 0 bases, leaving 9 bases of the junction unmatched. CDR3 length equals 17 residues. Looked up from germline, CDR1 is GTSNPN and CDR2 is SVGIG (reference sequence). Written as DNA, the CDR3 is TGTGCCTGGAGTGTATCGCGGGGACTAGCGAGATACAATGAGCAGTTCTTC. Translation: CAWSVSRGLARYNEQFF.

This clonotype was seen more than once but under ten times. The chain employs TRBV13 and TRBJ2-2, with D possibly matching TRBD1 (6 bases). Trimming took off 1 base at V and 7 bases at J, with 16 bases between the two ends. CDR1 and CDR2 (germline): PRHDT, FYEKMQ (reference sequence). The CDR3 consists of 16 residues. As DNA, the CDR3 is TGTGCCAGCAGCTTAGCAGGGCCACAGGGCGTCGGGGAGCTGTTTTTT. It translates to CASSLAGPQGVGELFF.

For this clonotype: One end of the junction is discordant with germline, which a read error may explain. The chain carries TRBV7-7 and TRBJ2-3, with D maybe TRBD2 (6 bases). CDR3 length: 14 residues. Looked up from germline, CDR1 is SSHAT and CDR2 is FNYEAQ (reference sequence). The CDR3 spells CASSSRLGTDTQYF. The CDR3 coding sequence is TGTGCTAGCAGTTCCCGACTAGGCACAGATACGCAGTATTTT.

This clonotype has at least ten counts. This chain joins TRBV24-1 and TRBJ2-1, with 9 bases aligning to TRBD2. Unmatched junction bases numbered 7, after V lost 3 bases and J lost 5 bases. CDR1 and CDR2 from the germline V gene are KGHDR and SFDVKD. The CDR3 contains 16 residues. CDR3 nucleotide sequence: TGTGCCACCAGTGATAGACGGACTAGCGTGGACAATGAGCAGTTCTTC. It is translated as CATSDRRTSVDNEQFF.

In this sample, this clonotype turned up many times. The chain joins TRBV29-1 to TRBJ2-1; TRBD2 might be the D (5 bases). The germline CDR1 and CDR2 sequences are SQVTM and ANQGSEA. The CDR3 spans 14 residues. The V gene lost 7 bases and the J gene lost 10 bases, with 23 bases spanning the gap. The CDR3 coding sequence is TGCAGCGGGGATAGGGAGCGGCCTACTTTAGAGCAGTTCTTC. It specifies CSGDRERPTLEQFF.

This clonotype appeared many times. The genes are TRBV7-9 and TRBJ2-1, with TRBD1 matching over 7 bases. The CDR3 is 15 amino acids. The ends lost 1 base at V and 10 bases at J; junction bases unmatched: 10. The germline gives CDR1 SEHNR, CDR2 FQNEAQ (reference sequence). The CDR3 loop is CASSLGDRVLGEQFF. For the CDR3, the DNA is TGTGCCAGCAGCTTAGGTGACAGGGTACTGGGGGAGCAGTTCTTC.

This clonotype was detected many times. The chain couples TRBV14 to TRBJ1-1; D is unclear. The CDR3 runs to 12 residues. V was trimmed by 4 bases and J by 3 bases, leaving 6 bases between them. Per germline, CDR1 SGHDN and CDR2 FVKESK. This CDR3 reads CASSRAHTEAFF. The CDR3, as DNA: TGTGCCAGCAGCCGGGCCCACACTGAAGCTTTCTTT.

This clonotype came up many times. V and J are TRBV20-1 and TRBJ1-1; 7 bases are a match to TRBD1. The CDR3 sequence is 13 residues long. CDR1 is DFQATT and CDR2 is SNEGSKA in the germline V gene (reference sequence). After removal of 6 bases from V and 0 bases from J, the junction contained 4 bases not matched to a gene. In nucleotides, the CDR3 is TGCAGTGCCTTAGACAGGGTGAACACTGAAGCTTTCTTT. Encoded protein: CSALDRVNTEAFF.

Concerning this clonotype: A much more abundant neighbour one base away suggests this may be a read error. The CDR3 DNA reads TGCGCCAGCAGACGGGACAGACCGGACTACGAGCAGTCCTTC. Translated, it gives CASRRDRPDYEQSF. The chain has TRBV5-1 and TRBJ2-7, with D perhaps TRBD1 (7 bases). CDR1 is SGHRS, CDR2 YFSETQ, per germline. The CDR3 extends over 14 amino acids.

This clonotype was seen many times. This rearrangement joins TRBV2 to TRBJ1-2; tentatively, D is TRBD1 (6 bases). The V end was cut by 4 bases, the J end by 8 bases, with 14 bases between. CDR1 and CDR2 (germline): SNHLY, FYNNEI. This CDR3 is built from 13 residues. CDR3 in amino acids: CASSAGTRGGYTF. As DNA, the CDR3 is TGTGCCAGCAGTGCCGGGACAAGAGGAGGCTACACCTTC.

The chain couples TRBV4-1 to TRBJ2-1, with D tentatively TRBD2 (6 bases). Germline V gene data show CDR1 as MGHRA and CDR2 as YSYEKL. The CDR3 has 16 residues. Trimming cost V 4 bases and J 4 bases, with 17 bases left between them. The chain's CDR3 is CASSPGSFGGYNEQFF. The CDR3, as DNA: TGCGCCAGCAGCCCCGGCTCCTTCGGGGGTTACAATGAGCAGTTCTTC.

This clonotype was counted between two and nine times. The chain is built from TRBV19 and TRBJ2-2; D unresolved. Germline-derived CDR1 and CDR2 are LNHDA and SQIVND (reference sequence). There are 15 residues in the CDR3. Between the trimmed V and J ends, which lost 3 bases and 2 bases, there was a span of 10 bases. The CDR3 DNA is TGTGCCAGTAGTATGAGCAGTCAAAACACCGGGGAGCTGTTTTTT. It specifies CASSMSSQNTGELFF.

This clonotype was counted at least ten times. The rearrangement joins TRBV29-1 to TRBJ2-5; D is unresolved. Germline V lookup: CDR1 SQVTM, CDR2 ANQGSEA. The CDR3 length is 13 residues. The V end lost 8 bases, the J end lost 0 bases, and 13 bases lay between the germline ends. CDR3 region: CSFLRQYQETQYF. CDR3 coding DNA: TGCAGCTTTTTAAGGCAGTACCAAGAGACCCAGTACTTC.

In its sample, this clonotype was seen many times. The CDR3 reads CASSLVDGRPYNEQFF. CDR3 sequence (DNA): TGTGCCAGCAGCTTAGTGGACGGGAGGCCCTACAATGAGCAGTTCTTC. V is TRBV7-2 and J is TRBJ2-1; 7 nucleotides match TRBD2. The germline CDR1 and CDR2 sequences are SGHTA and FQGNSA. With 1 base clipped from V and 2 bases from J, the junction kept 5 bases outside the gene matches. The CDR3 loop spans 16 amino acids.

The sample holds many counts of this clonotype. The V call is TRBV12-3 or TRBV12-4, the J call TRBJ2-6; no firm D call. The CDR3 sequence is 16 residues long. V was clipped by 7 bases and J by 0 bases, with 13 bases between them. Here the CDR3 reads CASTPHRGSGANVLTF. In DNA, the CDR3 is TGTGCCAGCACGCCGCACAGAGGCTCTGGGGCCAACGTCCTGACTTTC.

This clonotype has a count of ten or more. The V call is TRBV7-9, the J call TRBJ1-1, with D uncertain. V was shortened by 8 bases and J by 2 bases, with 15 bases between the two germline ends. Germline V gene lookup returns CDR1 SEHNR and CDR2 FQNEAQ (reference sequence). This CDR3 spans 14 amino acids. The CDR3 here is CASVSQGDNTEAFF. The CDR3 DNA follows: TGTGCCAGCGTAAGCCAAGGTGATAACACTGAAGCTTTCTTT.

This clonotype was seen repeatedly, ten times or more. The chain employs TRBV12-3 or TRBV12-4 and TRBJ1-2; 11 nucleotides agree with TRBD1. J was trimmed by 4 bases and V by 4 bases; bases with no gene match: 5. CDR3 length equals 15 residues. This CDR3 is CASSSTGQGGYGYTF. CDR3 in DNA: TGTGCCAGCAGTTCCACGGGACAGGGGGGCTATGGCTACACCTTC.